This T cell receptor (beta chain) was recorded in a study of blood T cell repertoires in COVID-19. Study context: Researchers got acute and convalescent COVID-19 samples from the United States, Italy and Spain.

V was clipped by 7 bases and J by 7 bases; unmatched bases: 11. Germline CDR1 reads GTSNPN; CDR2 reads SVGIG (reference sequence). This CDR3 comprises 15 residues. As processed by the authors: For nucleated cells, counts were estimated from reference gene primer amplification. Using immunoSEQ multiplex PCR, the repertoire was profiled, and TCRdb retains in-frame clones only, with some absent. V, J and clone size are those of that table, while D and trimming were read from the DNA. The sample has under 150,000 clones; around 77% are singletons. The source material was peripheral blood. The clonotype was recovered from a man between 45 and 60 years old with active or convalescent COVID-19. This chain uses TRBV30 with TRBJ1-6; 9 bases align to TRBD1. The CDR3 region has the DNA TGTGCCTTCAGGTATGGGACAGGGAAAAATTCACCCCTCCACTTT. This encodes CAFRYGTGKNSPLHF.